The entry that follows covers one T cell receptor (beta chain) sequence. Its antigen is unknown. The sample comes from a study of cytomegalovirus exposure and HLA in healthy donors. The germline V gene encodes CDR1 MGHDK and CDR2 SYGVNS. The V and J ends lost 3 bases and 0 bases respectively, with 15 bases between them. The CDR3 has 17 residues. Study findings and constraints: Sequences of the TCR beta chain were said to predict the HLA-A and HLA-B alleles of most subjects accurately.

The PCR had 60 Vbeta and 13 Jbeta primers. Clones were sequenced by immunoSEQ multiplex PCR, and TCRdb holds only the in-frame ones, with some missing. The data hold about 160,000 clones, with about four fifths observed a single time. This TCR derives from a man aged 25-45 years in good health and CMV-seronegative. The chain employs TRBV25-1 and TRBJ2-1; possible D gene TRBD1, 5 bases. The sample taken for sequencing was PBMCs. The CDR3: CASSDVRVGYSYNEQFF. In DNA, the CDR3 is TGTGCCAGCAGTGACGTCAGGGTAGGATACTCCTACAATGAGCAGTTCTTC.